This TCR beta chain derives from a study of blood T cell repertoires in COVID-19. The protocol was immunoSEQ multiplex PCR, while the TCRdb copy is restricted to in-frame clones and leaves out a portion. This table holds 200,000 to 250,000 clones, about 88% found once. The CDR3 has 14 residues. The germline V gene encodes CDR1 MDHEN and CDR2 SYDVKM. With 3 bases clipped from V and 5 bases from J, the junction kept 5 bases outside the gene matches. Sequencing was done on a sample of peripheral blood. The rearrangement joins TRBV28 to TRBJ2-7; TRBD1 matches at 9 bases. The source of this sequence is a man between 65 and 85 years old with acute or convalescent COVID-19. In DNA, the CDR3 is TGTGCCAGCAGTTTCGTCGGACAGGGGAACGAGCAGTACTTC. Its translation: CASSFVGQGNEQYF.